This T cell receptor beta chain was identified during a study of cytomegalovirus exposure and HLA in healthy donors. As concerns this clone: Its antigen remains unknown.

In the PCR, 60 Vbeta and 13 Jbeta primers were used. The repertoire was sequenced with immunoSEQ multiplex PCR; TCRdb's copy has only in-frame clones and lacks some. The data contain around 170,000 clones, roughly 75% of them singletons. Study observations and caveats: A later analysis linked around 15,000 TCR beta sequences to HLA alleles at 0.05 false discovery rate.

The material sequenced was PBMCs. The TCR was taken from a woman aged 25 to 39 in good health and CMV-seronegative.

DNA for the CDR3: TGTGCCAGCAGCCAAGCGGGGTTCACCTACGAGCAGTACTTC. It translates to CASSQAGFTYEQYF. The chain has TRBV4-2 and TRBJ2-7, with D possibly TRBD2 on 5 matching bases. The CDR3 has 14 residues. V lost 1 base and J 2 bases, leaving 9 bases between the germline ends. Germline values: CDR1 LGHNA, CDR2 YNFKEQ.